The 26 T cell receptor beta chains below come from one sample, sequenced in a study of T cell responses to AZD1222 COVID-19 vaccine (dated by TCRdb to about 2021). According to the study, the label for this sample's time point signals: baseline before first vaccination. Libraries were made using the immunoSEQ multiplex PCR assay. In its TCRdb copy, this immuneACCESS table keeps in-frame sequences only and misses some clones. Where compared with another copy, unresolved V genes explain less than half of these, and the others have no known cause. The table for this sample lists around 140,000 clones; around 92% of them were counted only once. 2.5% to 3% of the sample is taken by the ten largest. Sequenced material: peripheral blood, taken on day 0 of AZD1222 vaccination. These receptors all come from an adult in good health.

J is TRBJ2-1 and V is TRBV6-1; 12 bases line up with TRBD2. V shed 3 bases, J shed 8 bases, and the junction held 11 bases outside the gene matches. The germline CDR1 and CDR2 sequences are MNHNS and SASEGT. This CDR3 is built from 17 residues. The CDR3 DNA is TGTGCCAGCAGTGAGGGGGGACTAGCGGGCCCAAGGTATGAGCAGTTCTTC. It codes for CASSEGGLAGPRYEQFF.

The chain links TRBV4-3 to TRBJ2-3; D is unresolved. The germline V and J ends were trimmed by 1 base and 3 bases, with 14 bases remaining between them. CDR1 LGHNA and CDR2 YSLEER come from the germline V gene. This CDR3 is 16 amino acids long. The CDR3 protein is CASSQGVGEGTDTQYF. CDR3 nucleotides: TGCGCCAGCAGCCAAGGGGTGGGCGAAGGTACAGATACGCAGTATTTT.

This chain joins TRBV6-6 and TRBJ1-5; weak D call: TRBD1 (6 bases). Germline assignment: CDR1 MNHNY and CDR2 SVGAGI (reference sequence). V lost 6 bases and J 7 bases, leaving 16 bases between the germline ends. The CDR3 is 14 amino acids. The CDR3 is CASRQSGGQQPQHF. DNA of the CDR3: TGTGCCAGCAGGCAGAGCGGGGGGCAACAGCCCCAGCATTTT.

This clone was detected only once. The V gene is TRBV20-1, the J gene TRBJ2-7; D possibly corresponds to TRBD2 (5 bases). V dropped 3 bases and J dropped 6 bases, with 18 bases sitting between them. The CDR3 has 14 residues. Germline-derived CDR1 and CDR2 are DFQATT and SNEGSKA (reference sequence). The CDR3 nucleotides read TGCAGTGCTAGTCCGGGGTCTGCTCCCTCCGAGCAGTACTTC. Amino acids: CSASPGSAPSEQYF.

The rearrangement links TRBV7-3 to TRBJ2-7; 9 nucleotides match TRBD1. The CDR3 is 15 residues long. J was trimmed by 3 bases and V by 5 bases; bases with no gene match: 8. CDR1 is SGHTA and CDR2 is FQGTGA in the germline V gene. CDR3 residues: CASSATGTGSYEQYF. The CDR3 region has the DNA TGTGCCAGCAGCGCGACCGGGACAGGGAGCTACGAGCAGTACTTC.

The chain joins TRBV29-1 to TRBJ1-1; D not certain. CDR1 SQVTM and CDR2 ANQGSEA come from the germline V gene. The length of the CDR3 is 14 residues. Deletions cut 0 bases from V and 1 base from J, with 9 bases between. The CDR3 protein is CSVEDQSANTEAFF. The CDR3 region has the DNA TGCAGCGTTGAAGATCAATCGGCGAACACTGAAGCTTTCTTT.

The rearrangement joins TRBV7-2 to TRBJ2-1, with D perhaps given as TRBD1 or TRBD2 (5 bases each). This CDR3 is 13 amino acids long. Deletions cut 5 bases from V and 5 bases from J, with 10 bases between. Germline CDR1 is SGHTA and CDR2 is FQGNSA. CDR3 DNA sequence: TGTGCCAGCAGCCCGGGACCTAACAATGAGCAGTTCTTC. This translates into CASSPGPNNEQFF.

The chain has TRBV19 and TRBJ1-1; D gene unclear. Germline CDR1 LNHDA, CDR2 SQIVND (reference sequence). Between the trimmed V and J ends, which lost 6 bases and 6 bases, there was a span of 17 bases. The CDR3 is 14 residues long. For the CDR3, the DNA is TGTGCCAGTAGATTAGCCGCGGAGATCGCTGAAGCTTTCTTT. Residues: CASRLAAEIAEAFF.

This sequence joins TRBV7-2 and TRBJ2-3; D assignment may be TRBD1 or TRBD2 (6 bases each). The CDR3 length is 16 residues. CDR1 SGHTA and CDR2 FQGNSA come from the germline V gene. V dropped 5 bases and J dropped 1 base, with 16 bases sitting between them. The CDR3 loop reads CASSRGLVTRTDTQYF. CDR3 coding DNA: TGTGCCAGCAGCCGGGGGCTCGTCACTCGCACAGATACGCAGTATTTT.

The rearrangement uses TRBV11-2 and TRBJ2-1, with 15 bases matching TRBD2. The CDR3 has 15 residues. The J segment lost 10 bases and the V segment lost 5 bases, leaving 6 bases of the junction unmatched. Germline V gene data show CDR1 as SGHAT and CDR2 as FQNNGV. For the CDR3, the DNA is TGTGCCAGCAGCGAAGGGACTAGCGGGGGGCCCGAGCAGTTCTTC. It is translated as CASSEGTSGGPEQFF.

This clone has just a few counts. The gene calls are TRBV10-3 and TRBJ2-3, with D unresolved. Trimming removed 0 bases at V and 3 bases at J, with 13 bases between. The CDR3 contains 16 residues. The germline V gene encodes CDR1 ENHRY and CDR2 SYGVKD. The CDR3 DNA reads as TGTGCCATCAGTGAGTCGACGGGTATGAGGACAGATACGCAGTATTTT. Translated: CAISESTGMRTDTQYF.

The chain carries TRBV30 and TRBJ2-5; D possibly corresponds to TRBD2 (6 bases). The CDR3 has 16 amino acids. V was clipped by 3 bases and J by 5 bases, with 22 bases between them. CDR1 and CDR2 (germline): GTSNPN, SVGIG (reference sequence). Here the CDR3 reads CAWRLWPGGLQETQYF. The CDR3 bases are TGTGCCTGGAGGCTCTGGCCCGGGGGACTTCAGGAGACCCAGTACTTC.

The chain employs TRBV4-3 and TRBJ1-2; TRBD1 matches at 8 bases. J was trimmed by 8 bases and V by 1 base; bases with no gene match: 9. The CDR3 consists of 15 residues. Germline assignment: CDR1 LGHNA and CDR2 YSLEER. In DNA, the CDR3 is TGCGCCAGCAGCCAAGTAGGGCAGGGGGCGCGGGGCTACACCTTC. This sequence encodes CASSQVGQGARGYTF.

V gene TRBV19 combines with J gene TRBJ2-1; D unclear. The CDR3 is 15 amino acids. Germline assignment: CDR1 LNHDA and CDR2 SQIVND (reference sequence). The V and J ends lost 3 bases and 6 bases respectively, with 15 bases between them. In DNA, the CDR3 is TGTGCCAGTAGTATCTGGGCCGCGTATGGCAATGAGCAGTTCTTC. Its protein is CASSIWAAYGNEQFF.

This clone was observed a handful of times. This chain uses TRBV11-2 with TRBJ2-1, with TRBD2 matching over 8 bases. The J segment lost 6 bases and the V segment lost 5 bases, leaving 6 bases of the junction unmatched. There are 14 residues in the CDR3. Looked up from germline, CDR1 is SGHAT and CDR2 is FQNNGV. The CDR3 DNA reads TGTGCCAGCAGCCTCAGGACTAGCTCCAATGAGCAGTTCTTC. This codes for CASSLRTSSNEQFF. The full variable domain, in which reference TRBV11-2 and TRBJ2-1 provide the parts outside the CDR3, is EAGVAQSPRYKIIEKRQSVAFWCNPISGHATLYWYQQILGQGPKLLIQFQNNGVVDDSQLPKDRFSAERLKGVDSTLKIQPAKLEDSAVYLCASSLRTSSNEQFFGPGTRLTVL.

In nucleotides, the CDR3 is TGTGCCAGCAGTACCCCGTCGACAGGAGCCTCCTACAATGAGCAGTTCTTC. Translation gives CASSTPSTGASYNEQFF. This sequence joins TRBV28 and TRBJ2-1, with a weak D call TRBD1 (6 bases). The CDR3 is 17 amino acids. V was trimmed by 5 bases and J by 0 bases, leaving 17 bases between them. In germline, CDR1 is MDHEN, CDR2 SYDVKM.

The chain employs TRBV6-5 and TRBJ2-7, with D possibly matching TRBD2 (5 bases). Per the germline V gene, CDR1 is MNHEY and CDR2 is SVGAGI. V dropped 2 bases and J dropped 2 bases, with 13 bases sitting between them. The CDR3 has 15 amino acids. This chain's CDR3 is CASSYEGRAAYEQYF. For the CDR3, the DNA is TGTGCCAGCAGTTACGAGGGCCGCGCGGCCTACGAGCAGTACTTC.

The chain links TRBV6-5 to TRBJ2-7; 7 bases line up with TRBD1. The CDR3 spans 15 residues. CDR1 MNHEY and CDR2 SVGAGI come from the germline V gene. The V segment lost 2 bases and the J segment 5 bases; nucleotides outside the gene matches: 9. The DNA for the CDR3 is TGTGCCAGCAGTTACGAACCGGGACAGTACAACGAGCAGTACTTC. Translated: CASSYEPGQYNEQYF.

CDR3 in amino acids: CASSYSNRANTEAFF. CDR3 coding DNA: TGTGCCAGCAGTTATTCGAACCGGGCGAACACTGAAGCTTTCTTT. This chain connects TRBV6-5 to TRBJ1-1; no reliable D call. Germline CDR1 and CDR2: MNHEY and SVGAGI. Trimming removed 3 bases at V and 1 base at J, with 12 bases between. This CDR3 is 15 amino acids long.

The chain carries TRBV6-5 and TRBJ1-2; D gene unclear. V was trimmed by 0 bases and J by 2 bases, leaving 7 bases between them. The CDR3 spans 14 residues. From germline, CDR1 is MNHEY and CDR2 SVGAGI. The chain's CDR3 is CASSYSMENYGYTF. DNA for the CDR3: TGTGCCAGCAGTTACTCGATGGAAAACTATGGCTACACCTTC.

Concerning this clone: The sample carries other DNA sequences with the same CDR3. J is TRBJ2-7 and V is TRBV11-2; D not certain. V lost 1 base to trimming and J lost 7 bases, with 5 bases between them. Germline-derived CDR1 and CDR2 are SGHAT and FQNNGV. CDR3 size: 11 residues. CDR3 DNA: TGTGCCAGCAGCTTAGTGCGGGAGCAGTACTTC. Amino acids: CASSLVREQYF.

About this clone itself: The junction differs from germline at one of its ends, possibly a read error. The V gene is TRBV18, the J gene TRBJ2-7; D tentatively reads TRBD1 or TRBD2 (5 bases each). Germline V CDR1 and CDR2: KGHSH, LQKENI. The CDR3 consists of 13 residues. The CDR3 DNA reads TGTGCCAGCTCACCACCCCCCGGGGACGTCGGCGCCTTC. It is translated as CASSPPPGDVGAF.

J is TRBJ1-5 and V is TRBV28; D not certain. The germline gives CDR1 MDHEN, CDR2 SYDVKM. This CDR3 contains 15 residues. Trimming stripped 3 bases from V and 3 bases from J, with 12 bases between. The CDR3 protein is CASSFWTDLNQPQHF. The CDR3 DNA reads TGTGCCAGCAGTTTTTGGACGGACCTCAATCAGCCCCAGCATTTT.

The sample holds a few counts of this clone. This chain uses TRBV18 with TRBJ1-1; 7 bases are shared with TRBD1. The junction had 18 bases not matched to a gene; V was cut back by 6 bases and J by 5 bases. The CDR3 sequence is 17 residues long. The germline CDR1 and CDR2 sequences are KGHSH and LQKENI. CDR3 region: CASSPRGSPGARTEAFF. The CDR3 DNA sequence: TGTGCCAGCTCTCCCAGGGGGAGCCCAGGGGCGCGGACTGAAGCTTTCTTT.

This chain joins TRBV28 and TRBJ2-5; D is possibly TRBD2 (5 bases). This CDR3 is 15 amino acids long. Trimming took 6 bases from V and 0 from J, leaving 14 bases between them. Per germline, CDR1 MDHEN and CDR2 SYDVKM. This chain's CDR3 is CASSFPGWYQETQYF. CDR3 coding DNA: TGTGCCAGCAGCTTCCCGGGATGGTACCAAGAGACCCAGTACTTC. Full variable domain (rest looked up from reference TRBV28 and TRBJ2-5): DVKVTQSSRYLVKRTGEKVFLECVQDMDHENMFWYRQDPGLGLRLIYFSYDVKMKEKGDIPEGYSVSREKKERFSLILESASTNQTSMYLCASSFPGWYQETQYFGPGTRLLVL.

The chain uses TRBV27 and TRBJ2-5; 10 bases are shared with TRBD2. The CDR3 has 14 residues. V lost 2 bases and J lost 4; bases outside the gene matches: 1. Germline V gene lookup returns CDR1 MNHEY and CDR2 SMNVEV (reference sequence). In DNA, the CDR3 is TGTGCCAGCAGTTTAGCTAGCGGGAGAGAGACCCAGTACTTC. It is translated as CASSLASGRETQYF.